This T cell receptor (beta chain) was recovered during a study of cytomegalovirus exposure and HLA in healthy donors. Study information: From donors who were HLA-typed, an early data release held around 80 million unique TCRs.

This PCR relied on a set of 60 Vbeta primers and 13 Jbeta primers. This table comes from immunoSEQ multiplex PCR, and its TCRdb copy is limited to in-frame clones, with some not included. The sample carries 150,000 to 250,000 clones, 70% to 80% recorded once. The CDR3 is made up of 19 amino acids. CDR1 is MNHNS, CDR2 SASEGT, per germline. J was trimmed by 2 bases and V by 1 base; bases with no gene match: 13. The sequencing sample was made of PBMCs. This receptor was identified in a man younger than 40 in good health and CMV-seronegative. The J gene is TRBJ2-1, the V gene TRBV6-1, with TRBD2 matching 8 bases. CDR3 sequence (DNA): TGTGCCAGCAGTGAAGTCAGAGCGGGAGTAAGAGGGGCCTACAATGAGCAGTTCTTC. It encodes CASSEVRAGVRGAYNEQFF.